This entry is about one TCR beta chain. This table comes from immunoSEQ multiplex PCR, and its TCRdb copy is limited to in-frame clones, with some not included. The data contain 55,000 to 65,000 clones, approximately 89% of them seen just once; the ten biggest clones take up 10% to 15%. The entry originates in a study of control samples from healthy donors and cancer patients. The CDR3 has 11 residues. Deletions cut 6 bases from V and 5 bases from J, with 7 bases between. Germline assignment: CDR1 SNHLY and CDR2 FYNNEI. The sequence came from an older woman with lung cancer. The chain combines TRBV2 with TRBJ2-5, with D perhaps matching TRBD1 (6 bases). Sequencing was performed on PBMCs. The CDR3 loop is CASRQGETQYF. CDR3 nucleotide sequence: TGTGCCAGCAGGCAGGGGGAGACCCAGTACTTC.